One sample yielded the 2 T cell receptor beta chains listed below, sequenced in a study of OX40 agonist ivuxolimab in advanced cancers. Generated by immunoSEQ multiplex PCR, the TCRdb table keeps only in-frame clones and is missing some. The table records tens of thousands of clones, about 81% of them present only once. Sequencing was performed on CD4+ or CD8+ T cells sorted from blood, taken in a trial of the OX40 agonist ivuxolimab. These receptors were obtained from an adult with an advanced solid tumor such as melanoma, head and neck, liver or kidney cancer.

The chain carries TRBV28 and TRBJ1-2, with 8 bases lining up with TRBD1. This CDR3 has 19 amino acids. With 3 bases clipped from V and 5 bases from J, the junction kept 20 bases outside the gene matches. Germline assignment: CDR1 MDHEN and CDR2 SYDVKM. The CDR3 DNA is TGTGCCAGCAGTTTTCTTACCAACGGGACAGGAGAGATTAGGTATGGCTACACCTTC. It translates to CASSFLTNGTGEIRYGYTF.

The CDR3 here is CASSPSAGAREQYF. The CDR3 bases are TGTGCCAGCAGCCCATCCGCCGGGGCGCGCGAGCAGTACTTC. The chain employs TRBV11-3 and TRBJ2-7; D assignment may be TRBD1 or TRBD2 (5 bases each). CDR3 size: 14 residues. The germline V gene encodes CDR1 SGHNT and CDR2 YENEEA. Deletions cut 5 bases from V and 6 bases from J, with 17 bases between.